The 28 T cell receptor beta chains presented below share a single source sample, sequenced in a study of cytomegalovirus exposure and HLA in healthy donors. This PCR relied on a set of 60 Vbeta primers and 13 Jbeta primers. The table came from immunoSEQ multiplex PCR; TCRdb's copy has only in-frame clones and leaves some out. The sample holds roughly 45,000 clones, 55% to 75% seen once. The sequenced sample was PBMCs. The source of these receptors is a man between 60 and 75 years old in good health and CMV-seropositive.

V gene TRBV27 combines with J gene TRBJ2-7, with D perhaps TRBD1 (6 bases). The CDR3 covers 14 residues. Trimming left V 3 bases short and J 5 bases short, with 14 bases between. The germline CDR1 and CDR2 sequences are MNHEY and SMNVEV (reference sequence). The CDR3 is CASSFVGAYDEQYF. The CDR3 DNA follows: TGTGCCAGCAGTTTCGTGGGGGCGTATGACGAGCAGTACTTC.

The chain is built from TRBV19 and TRBJ2-1; TRBD2 matches at 7 bases. CDR3 length equals 14 residues. Unmatched junction bases numbered 6, after V lost 2 bases and J lost 8 bases. CDR1 and CDR2 from the germline V gene are LNHDA and SQIVND (reference sequence). The DNA for the CDR3 is TGTGCCAGTAGTATAAGTGCGGGAGTCTATGAGCAGTTCTTC. This encodes CASSISAGVYEQFF. Based on the CDR3 plus reference TRBV19 and TRBJ2-1, the full variable domain is DGGITQSPKYLFRKEGQNVTLSCEQNLNHDAMYWYRQDPGQGLRLIYYSQIVNDFQKGDIAEGYSVSREKKESFPLTVTSAQKNPTAFYLCASSISAGVYEQFFGPGTRLTVL.

The V call is TRBV13, the J call TRBJ2-6, with D hard to call. Trimming pared 4 bases from V and 4 bases from J, leaving 11 bases between. Germline V gene data show CDR1 as PRHDT and CDR2 as FYEKMQ (reference sequence). The CDR3 length is 15 residues. The DNA of the CDR3 is TGTGCCAGCAGCTCTAAATCTACCGGGGCCAACGTCCTGACTTTC. This translates into CASSSKSTGANVLTF.

The V call is TRBV27, the J call TRBJ2-1; TRBD1 aligns across 9 bases. Germline V gene sequence: CDR1 MNHEY, CDR2 SMNVEV (reference sequence). The CDR3 sequence is 15 residues long. The ends lost 0 bases at V and 4 bases at J; junction bases unmatched: 1. CDR3 protein: CASSLSGQGYNEQFF. The CDR3, as DNA: TGTGCCAGCAGTTTATCGGGACAGGGTTACAATGAGCAGTTCTTC.

With respect to this clone: Other DNA sequences in the sample encode the same CDR3. The chain couples TRBV19 to TRBJ2-7; 7 positions match TRBD1. The CDR3 consists of 15 residues. Germline assignment: CDR1 LNHDA and CDR2 SQIVND (reference sequence). The junction had 13 bases not matched to a gene; V was cut back by 5 bases and J by 6 bases. The CDR3 reads CASSVSGTVGSEQYF. The CDR3 DNA reads as TGTGCCAGTAGTGTCTCTGGGACAGTAGGCTCCGAGCAGTACTTC.

This clone has more than one count but fewer than ten. The chain couples TRBV28 to TRBJ2-6; D is ambiguous. CDR1 is MDHEN, CDR2 SYDVKM, per germline. Trimming took 3 bases from V and 0 from J, leaving 3 bases between them. The CDR3 spans 14 residues. The DNA for the CDR3 is TGTGCCAGCAGTTTCTCCTCTGGGGCCAACGTCCTGACTTTC. Amino acid sequence: CASSFSSGANVLTF.

The rearrangement uses TRBV7-2 and TRBJ1-2, with 9 bases identical to TRBD1. The V and J ends lost 3 bases and 8 bases, in that order; junction bases with no gene match: 16. The CDR3 spans 17 residues. Germline loops: CDR1 SGHTA, CDR2 FQGNSA. The CDR3 region is CASSFTSTGQGKRGYTF. CDR3 coding DNA: TGTGCCAGCAGCTTCACGTCGACGGGACAGGGAAAGCGAGGCTACACCTTC.

This clone has more than one count but fewer than ten. The genes are TRBV18 and TRBJ2-2; 13 positions match TRBD2. CDR1 KGHSH and CDR2 LQKENI come from the germline V gene. J was trimmed by 0 bases and V by 3 bases; bases with no gene match: 1. The CDR3 consists of 17 residues. The CDR3 loop reads CASSPGTSGTNTGELFF. For the CDR3, the DNA is TGTGCCAGCTCACCCGGGACTAGCGGGACGAACACCGGGGAGCTGTTTTTT.

This clone was found once. The chain is built from TRBV9 and TRBJ1-2; no firm D call. V was shortened by 0 bases and J by 0 bases, with 9 bases between the two germline ends. CDR3 length: 15 amino acids. Germline V gene lookup returns CDR1 SGDLS and CDR2 YYNGEE. DNA of the CDR3: TGTGCCAGCAGCGTAGGCGGGCAGACTAACTATGGCTACACCTTC. Residues: CASSVGGQTNYGYTF.

The count of this clone is one. The chain links TRBV4-3 to TRBJ1-5, with 12 positions matching TRBD1. Germline V gene sequence: CDR1 LGHNA, CDR2 YSLEER. The CDR3 has 18 amino acids. V shed 4 bases, J shed 0 bases, and the junction held 7 bases outside the gene matches. The CDR3 coding sequence is TGCGCCAGCAGCCTGGGGACAGGGGGCCTCTATAGCAATCAGCCCCAGCATTTT. Its protein is CASSLGTGGLYSNQPQHF.

V usage is TRBV19 and J usage is TRBJ2-7, with 7 bases lining up with TRBD1. Germline trimming cut 6 bases from V and 3 bases from J; bases unmatched to any gene: 5. The CDR3 sequence is 13 residues long. CDR1 is LNHDA and CDR2 is SQIVND in the germline V gene (reference sequence). CDR3 residues: CASSDRVGYEQYF. CDR3 bases: TGTGCCAGTAGCGACAGGGTGGGCTACGAGCAGTACTTC.

This clone was picked up a small number of times. The chain links TRBV6-1 to TRBJ2-2, with D perhaps TRBD2 (6 bases). The CDR3 extends over 13 amino acids. V lost 5 bases, J lost 7 bases, and 11 bases lay in between. Per the germline V gene, CDR1 is MNHNS and CDR2 is SASEGT. CDR3 coding DNA: TGTGCCAGCAGTAGGGCGGGGATCGGGGAGCTGTTTTTT. Protein sequence: CASSRAGIGELFF.

This clone has only a few counts. J is TRBJ2-4 and V is TRBV15, with D possibly TRBD2 on 6 matching bases. The CDR3 has 15 residues. Germline CDR1 LNHNV, CDR2 YYDKDF (reference sequence). Deletions cut 5 bases from V and 6 bases from J, with 17 bases between. The CDR3 nucleotides read TGTGCCACCAGCCCGGGGGACGGCGAATCAAACATTCAGTACTTC. It is translated as CATSPGDGESNIQYF.

The chain employs TRBV6-5 and TRBJ2-7; 10 bases are shared with TRBD1. The V gene end was trimmed by 0 bases and the J gene end by 4 bases; junction bases not matched to a gene: 3. Looked up from germline, CDR1 is MNHEY and CDR2 is SVGAGI. The CDR3 length is 15 residues. This CDR3 is CASSYSDRGGYEQYF. In DNA, the CDR3 is TGTGCCAGCAGTTACTCGGACAGGGGGGGGTACGAGCAGTACTTC.

The chain employs TRBV7-6 and TRBJ1-3, with TRBD1 identical over 7 bases. V lost 4 bases, J lost 3 bases, and 9 bases stayed unmatched. The germline V gene has CDR1 SGHVS and CDR2 FNYEAQ. The CDR3 runs 16 residues. CDR3 DNA sequence: TGTGCCAGCAGCTCAACCAGGGGGACGGGTGGAAACACCATATATTTT. As protein: CASSSTRGTGGNTIYF.

The genes are TRBV7-9 and TRBJ1-2, with TRBD1 as a possible D gene (6 bases). V dropped 5 bases and J dropped 8 bases, with 21 bases sitting between them. The V gene's germline CDR1 is SEHNR and CDR2 FQNEAQ (reference sequence). The CDR3 has 15 amino acids. CDR3 nucleotides: TGTGCCAGCAGCACCCGGCAGGGGCCCAAAGGAGGCTACACCTTC. Translated, it gives CASSTRQGPKGGYTF.

The chain is built from TRBV5-1 and TRBJ2-5; 7 bases align to TRBD2. The CDR3 totals 17 residues. V gave up 5 bases and J gave up 5 bases; unmatched junction bases: 18. CDR1 SGHRS and CDR2 YFSETQ come from the germline V gene. The CDR3 sequence: CASSMLPGRGEWETQYF. The CDR3 coding sequence is TGCGCCAGCAGTATGCTTCCGGGACGGGGGGAATGGGAGACCCAGTACTTC.

The rearrangement links TRBV30 to TRBJ2-3, with D perhaps matching TRBD2 (6 bases). CDR1 and CDR2 from the germline V gene are GTSNPN and SVGIG (reference sequence). Trimming took off 5 bases at V and 5 bases at J, with 17 bases between the two ends. The CDR3 extends over 14 amino acids. CDR3 sequence reads: CAWGGMGRRDTQYF. CDR3 nucleotides: TGTGCCTGGGGGGGGATGGGTAGGCGAGATACGCAGTATTTT.

The CDR3 is CASSYRGGTYNSPLHF. The CDR3 nucleotides are TGTGCCAGCAGTTACAGGGGAGGAACCTATAATTCACCCCTCCACTTT. The rearrangement joins TRBV6-6 to TRBJ1-6; tentative D call: TRBD1 (5 bases). The V gene's germline CDR1 is MNHNY and CDR2 SVGAGI (reference sequence). The V end lost 2 bases, the J end lost 2 bases, and 10 bases lay between the germline ends. The CDR3 has 16 amino acids.

The chain carries TRBV21-1 and TRBJ1-2; the DNA was not used to check the table's D call, TRBD1. TRBV21-1 is deemed a pseudogene. This CDR3 region has 19 residues. CDR3 sequence reads: CASSKVRGTGGPLNYGYTF. CDR3 sequence (DNA): TGTGCCAGCAGCAAAGTGCGTGGAACAGGGGGCCCACTTAACTATGGCTACACCTTC.

The V call is TRBV6-5, the J call TRBJ2-5; D possibly corresponds to TRBD2 (5 bases). V was trimmed by 2 bases and J by 0 bases, leaving 10 bases between them. This CDR3 comprises 15 residues. Germline V gene data show CDR1 as MNHEY and CDR2 as SVGAGI. CDR3: CASSYLTGNQETQYF. CDR3 nucleotide sequence: TGTGCCAGCAGTTACCTAACGGGAAACCAAGAGACCCAGTACTTC.

The genes are TRBV29-1 and TRBJ2-2; perhaps TRBD2 as D (5 bases). V dropped 6 bases and J dropped 0 bases, with 11 bases sitting between them. This CDR3 spans 14 amino acids. Germline V lookup: CDR1 SQVTM, CDR2 ANQGSEA. CDR3 region: CSVDYPSNTGELFF. CDR3 sequence (DNA): TGCAGCGTCGACTACCCCTCGAACACCGGGGAGCTGTTTTTT.

This chain connects TRBV7-9 to TRBJ2-7; 8 nucleotides agree with TRBD2. J lost 0 bases, V lost 3 bases, and 16 bases had no gene match. CDR3 length: 19 residues. CDR1 SEHNR and CDR2 FQNEAQ come from the germline V gene (reference sequence). The CDR3, as DNA: TGTGCCAGCAGCTTGAGCGTCGGGAGGGCCTTATTGAGCTCCTACGAGCAGTACTTC. Protein product: CASSLSVGRALLSSYEQYF.

The chain is built from TRBV10-3 and TRBJ1-5, with TRBD1 matching over 7 bases. Germline loops: CDR1 ENHRY, CDR2 SYGVKD. After removal of 7 bases from V and 6 bases from J, the junction contained 6 bases not matched to a gene. This CDR3 contains 13 residues. This CDR3 is CAITRDSSQPQHF. CDR3 in DNA: TGTGCCATCACTAGGGACAGTTCTCAGCCCCAGCATTTT.

The V and J genes are TRBV7-2 and TRBJ1-2; D perhaps matches TRBD1 (6 bases). The CDR3 spans 14 residues. The germline V and J ends were trimmed by 4 bases and 3 bases, with 12 bases remaining between them. CDR1 and CDR2 (germline): SGHTA, FQGNSA. The CDR3 protein is CASSSTTGDYGYTF. The CDR3 DNA is TGTGCCAGCAGCTCCACGACAGGCGACTATGGCTACACCTTC.

This chain uses TRBV18 with TRBJ1-1; tentatively, D is TRBD1 (5 bases). Trimming took 10 bases from V and 4 from J, leaving 19 bases between them. The CDR3 length is 14 residues. The germline gives CDR1 KGHSH, CDR2 LQKENI. Here the CDR3 reads CATGTATVITEAFF. The CDR3 DNA follows: TGTGCCACTGGAACTGCGACAGTAATCACTGAAGCTTTCTTT.

The CDR3 region has the DNA TGTGCCAGCAGCTCCGGGACAGGGCAAGTTGAGCAGTTCTTC. Encoded protein: CASSSGTGQVEQFF. The chain links TRBV7-9 to TRBJ2-1; 9 bases align to TRBD1. Germline V gives CDR1 SEHNR, CDR2 FQNEAQ (reference sequence). J gave up 9 bases and V 4 bases, and 7 bases lay outside the gene matches. The CDR3 consists of 14 residues.

This clone was detected once. The DNA of the CDR3 is TGTGCCAGCAGAGAGGACACAGATACGCAGTATTTT. Translation gives CASREDTDTQYF. V usage is TRBV2 and J usage is TRBJ2-3; D is undetermined. The CDR3 runs 12 residues. From germline, CDR1 is SNHLY and CDR2 FYNNEI. With 6 bases removed from V and 2 bases from J, the gap between germline ends came to 6 bases. Full variable domain (rest looked up from reference TRBV2 and TRBJ2-3): EPEVTQTPSHQVTQMGQEVILRCVPISNHLYFYWYRQILGQKVEFLVSFYNNEISEKSEIFDDQFSVERPDGSNFTLKIRSTKLEDSAMYFCASREDTDTQYFGPGTRLTVL.